This is a list of T cell receptor beta chains from one sample in a study of T cells in localized non-small cell lung cancer. Clones were read by immunoSEQ multiplex PCR, and TCRdb kept only the in-frame ones, dropping some. The data contain about 4,400 clones, around 20% of them singletons. The material sequenced was lung tumor tissue, taken before any cancer treatment. Receptor source: a female donor of 60 years or more with stage I lung adenocarcinoma. Both conserved end residues are part of each CDR3. The D gene is left open where the match is weak. Size tells how often a clone was seen (once, few, many) or the class of an expanded clone, and some rows leave it out.

D: .; size: .; J: TRBJ1-1; V: TRBV9; DNA: TGTGCCAGCAGCGTAGTAGGGAGGGTGGAGGGCACTGAAGCTTTCTTT; CDR3: CASSVVGRVEGTEAFF
D: .; size: few; J: TRBJ2-4; V: TRBV9; DNA: TGTGCCAGCAGCGTAGACGACTCTATTCAGTACTTC; CDR3: CASSVDDSIQYF
D: .; size: few; J: TRBJ1-1; V: TRBV30; DNA: TGTGCCTGGGGGCCCAAAGGGGGGTATGAAGCTTTCTTT; CDR3: CAWGPKGGYEAFF
D: TRBD2; size: many; J: TRBJ2-1; V: TRBV11-3; DNA: TGTGCCAGCAGCCTAAGCGGGACGACGTATGAGCAGTTCTTC; CDR3: CASSLSGTTYEQFF
D: TRBD1; size: .; J: TRBJ1-4; V: TRBV7-6; DNA: TGTGCCAGCAGCTTGGGGACAGGAAATGAAAAACTGTTTTTT; CDR3: CASSLGTGNEKLFF
D: TRBD1; size: few; J: TRBJ2-7; V: TRBV28; DNA: TGTGCCACCCGGGACAGACCCTACGAGCAGTACTTC; CDR3: CATRDRPYEQYF
D: .; size: medium-sized; J: TRBJ2-1; V: TRBV11-3; DNA: TGTGCCAGCAGTCGGGAAGAAAGTTTCAATGAGCAGTTCTTC; CDR3: CASSREESFNEQFF
D: .; size: few; J: TRBJ1-6; V: TRBV14; DNA: TGTGCCAGCAGCCAAGCCCTCTCTGGTTCACCCCTCCACTTT; CDR3: CASSQALSGSPLHF
D: TRBD2; size: .; J: TRBJ2-1; V: TRBV25-1; DNA: TGTGCCAGCTATTCTAGCGGGGGAGGCAATGAGCAGTTCTTC; CDR3: CASYSSGGGNEQFF
D: .; size: .; J: TRBJ2-3; V: TRBV6-8; DNA: TGTGCCAGCAGTTACGGGGCTAGCTTGCAGTATTTT; CDR3: CASSYGASLQYF
D: .; size: few; J: TRBJ1-2; V: TRBV30; DNA: TGTGCCTGGAGTGTAGGGGGGGCGTATGGCTACACCTTC; CDR3: CAWSVGGAYGYTF
D: .; size: once; J: TRBJ2-3; V: TRBV5-1; DNA: TGCGCCAGCAGCTTGGCCCGCGGCGGGATAGGAGATACGCAGTATTTT; CDR3: CASSLARGGIGDTQYF
D: .; size: medium-sized; J: TRBJ2-3; V: TRBV11-3; DNA: TGTGCCAGCAGCTTAGGTGCCTCTCCAAAAACAGATACGCAGTATTTT; CDR3: CASSLGASPKTDTQYF
D: TRBD1; size: .; J: TRBJ2-3; V: TRBV19; DNA: TGTGCCAGCTTCGACAGGGGGGTGACAGATACGCAGTATTTT; CDR3: CASFDRGVTDTQYF
D: .; size: once; J: TRBJ1-1; V: TRBV12-5; DNA: TGTGCTAGTGGTTTGACGGGGGGCCGGAACACTGAAGCTTTCTTT; CDR3: CASGLTGGRNTEAFF
D: TRBD1; size: few; J: TRBJ2-5; V: TRBV6-8; DNA: TGTGCCAGCAGCATACGCCCGCGGGACAGGAGTACCTCTCAAGAGACCCAGTACTTC; CDR3: CASSIRPRDRSTSQETQYF
D: TRBD2; size: .; J: TRBJ2-5; V: TRBV11-3; DNA: TGTGCCAGCAGCCCGATCGCTAGCGGGCTCCCCCGGGAGACCCAGTACTTC; CDR3: CASSPIASGLPRETQYF
D: .; size: large; J: TRBJ1-1; V: TRBV18; DNA: TGTGCCAGCTCACTCCCAACTAGGGGGGCTTTCTTT; CDR3: CASSLPTRGAFF
D: .; size: few; J: TRBJ1-2; V: TRBV9; DNA: TGTGCCAGCAGCGTCTGGGTGGGGGGACTGACTAACTATGGCTACACCTTC; CDR3: CASSVWVGGLTNYGYTF
D: TRBD1; size: medium-sized; J: TRBJ2-1; V: TRBV11-3; DNA: TGTGCCAGCAGCTTGTATAGGGTCAGACAGGGGAATGAGCAGTTCTTC; CDR3: CASSLYRVRQGNEQFF
D: .; size: medium-sized; J: TRBJ2-7; V: TRBV4-1; DNA: TGCGCCAGCAGCCAAGATCGGGGACCCTACGAGCAGTACTTC; CDR3: CASSQDRGPYEQYF
D: .; size: few; J: TRBJ2-7; V: TRBV6-8; DNA: TGTGCCAGCAGTTACTCCCGGGGGTCCTACGAGCAGTACTTC; CDR3: CASSYSRGSYEQYF
D: .; size: .; J: TRBJ2-2; V: TRBV9; DNA: TGTGCCAGCAGCGTAGGCAGTTCGAACACCGGGGAGCTGTTTTTT; CDR3: CASSVGSSNTGELFF
D: .; size: medium-sized; J: TRBJ2-1; V: TRBV9; DNA: TGTGCCAGCACCCTAAAAAAGGGAGAGTACAATGAGCAGTTCTTC; CDR3: CASTLKKGEYNEQFF
D: TRBD2; size: few; J: TRBJ2-1; V: TRBV6-8; DNA: TGTGCCAGCACCGGACTAGCGGGGGGTGGTGAGCAGTTCTTC; CDR3: CASTGLAGGGEQFF